This T cell receptor beta chain came from a study of response to subunit inactivated influenza vaccine. Each CDR3 protein gets one entry after TCRdb re-called the RT-PCR reads with MiXCR. The profile shows roughly 700,000 distinct CDR3 sequences, around a sixth of them singletons. CDR1 SGHAT and CDR2 FQNNGV come from the germline V gene. V shed 0 bases and J shed 0 bases, with 11 bases lying between them. This CDR3 spans 17 amino acids. The TCR was taken from a man aged 50 to 60 who received an inactivated influenza vaccine. The rearrangement uses TRBV11-2 and TRBJ2-2; no reliable D call. The sample consisted of PBMCs from blood, taken approximately 13 days after vaccination. The CDR3 DNA is TGTGCCAGCAGCTTAGATTTCGACTCAGCGAACACCGGGGAGCTGTTTTTT. This gives the protein CASSLDFDSANTGELFF.